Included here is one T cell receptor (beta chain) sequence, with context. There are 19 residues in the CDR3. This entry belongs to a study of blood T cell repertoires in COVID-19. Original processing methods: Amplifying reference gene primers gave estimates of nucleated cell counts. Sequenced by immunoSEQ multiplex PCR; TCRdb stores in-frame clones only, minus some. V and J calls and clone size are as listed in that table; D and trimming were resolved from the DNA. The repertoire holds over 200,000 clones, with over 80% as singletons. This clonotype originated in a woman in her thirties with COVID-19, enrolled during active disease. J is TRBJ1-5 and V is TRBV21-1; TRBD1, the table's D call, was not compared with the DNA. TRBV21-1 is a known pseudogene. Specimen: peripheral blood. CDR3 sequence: CASSRRDRGSWWHNQPQHF. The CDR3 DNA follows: TGTGCCAGCAGCCGCCGGGACAGGGGATCCTGGTGGCACAATCAGCCCCAGCATTTT.